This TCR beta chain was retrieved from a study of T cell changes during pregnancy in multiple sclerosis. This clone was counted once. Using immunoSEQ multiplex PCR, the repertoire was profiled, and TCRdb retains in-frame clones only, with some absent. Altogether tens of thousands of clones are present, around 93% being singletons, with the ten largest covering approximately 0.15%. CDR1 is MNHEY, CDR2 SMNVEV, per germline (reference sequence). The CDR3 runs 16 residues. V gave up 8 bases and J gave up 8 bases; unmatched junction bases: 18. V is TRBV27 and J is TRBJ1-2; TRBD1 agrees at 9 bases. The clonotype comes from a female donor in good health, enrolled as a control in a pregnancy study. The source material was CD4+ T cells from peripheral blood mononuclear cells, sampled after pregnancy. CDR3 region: CASSPRTAGTGMGYTF. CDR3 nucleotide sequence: TGTGCCAGCTCCCCTCGAACCGCCGGGACAGGGATGGGCTACACCTTC.